Shown below are 12 T cell receptor beta chains from a single sample sequenced in a study of radiotherapy plus CTLA-4 blockade in lung cancer. Assay used: immunoSEQ multiplex PCR; TCRdb lists only in-frame clones, some missing. The sample includes around 78,000 clones, under 80% seen only once; the top ten take under 5%. Material: peripheral blood, obtained from a patient treated with radiotherapy plus ipilimumab. The origin of the receptors is a human donor with non-small cell lung cancer who had a partial response to radiotherapy plus ipilimumab. Some clones in this sample may be carry-over from other donors' samples.

V is TRBV11-3 and J is TRBJ1-2; 9 positions agree with TRBD1. J gave up 3 bases and V 5 bases, and 7 bases lay outside the gene matches. This CDR3 has 15 residues. Germline V gene lookup returns CDR1 SGHNT and CDR2 YENEEA. As DNA, the CDR3 is TGTGCCAGCAGCGGCCGGGACAGGGTTTACTATGGCTACACCTTC. It encodes CASSGRDRVYYGYTF. Together with reference TRBV11-3 and TRBJ1-2, the CDR3 gives the full variable domain: EAGVVQSPRYKIIEKKQPVAFWCNPISGHNTLYWYLQNLGQGPELLIRYENEEAVDDSQLPKDRFSAERLKGVDSTLKIQPAELGDSAVYLCASSGRDRVYYGYTFGSGTRLTVV.

CDR3 in amino acids: CASSLGRTGKDTQYF. The CDR3 DNA sequence: TGTGCCAGCAGCTTAGGCAGGACAGGGAAGGATACGCAGTATTTT. The V call is TRBV13, the J call TRBJ2-3; TRBD1 matches 8 bases. Germline CDR1 PRHDT, CDR2 FYEKMQ (reference sequence). This CDR3 is built from 15 residues. Germline trimming cut 0 bases from V and 6 bases from J; bases unmatched to any gene: 5.

This clone was seen a few times. The CDR3 DNA is TGTGCCAGCAGCTTGGGTAGGAGGGAGTACAATGAGCAGTTCTTC. Its translation: CASSLGRREYNEQFF. The chain carries TRBV5-4 and TRBJ2-1, with D possibly matching TRBD2 (6 bases). Trimming removed 0 bases at V and 4 bases at J, with 11 bases between. The CDR3 is made up of 15 amino acids. Germline values: CDR1 SGHNT, CDR2 YYREEE (reference sequence). The variable domain in full, completed from reference TRBV5-4 and TRBJ2-1, reads ETGVTQSPTHLIKTRGQQVTLRCSSQSGHNTVSWYQQALGQGPQFIFQYYREEENGRGNFPPRFSGLQFPNYSSELNVNALELDDSALYLCASSLGRREYNEQFFGPGTRLTVL.

This clone was found a few times. The chain uses TRBV6-1 and TRBJ1-1; unclear D gene. V was clipped by 0 bases and J by 4 bases, with 21 bases between them. Germline V gives CDR1 MNHNS, CDR2 SASEGT. This CDR3 is 18 amino acids long. The CDR3 spells CASSEASFTRSSRTEAFF. CDR3 in DNA: TGTGCCAGCAGTGAAGCGTCTTTTACCCGGAGCTCCCGCACTGAAGCTTTCTTT.

The chain couples TRBV5-1 to TRBJ2-1; 7 bases agree with TRBD1. The CDR3 length is 15 residues. J gave up 1 base and V 4 bases, and 5 bases lay outside the gene matches. Per the germline V gene, CDR1 is SGHRS and CDR2 is YFSETQ. CDR3: CASSLRDSSYNEQFF. The CDR3 bases are TGCGCCAGCAGCCTCCGGGACAGTTCCTACAATGAGCAGTTCTTC.

The V gene is TRBV27, the J gene TRBJ2-1, with 13 bases fitting TRBD2. CDR3 length: 14 amino acids. The junction had 4 bases not matched to a gene; V was cut back by 7 bases and J by 7 bases. Germline CDR1 is MNHEY and CDR2 is SMNVEV (reference sequence). In DNA, the CDR3 is TGTGCCAGCATGGGACTAGCGGGGAGTAATGAGCAGTTCTTC. Its translation: CASMGLAGSNEQFF.

The V call is TRBV19, the J call TRBJ2-7; tentatively, D is TRBD1 (6 bases). Trimming stripped 5 bases from V and 3 bases from J, with 17 bases between. The CDR3 covers 15 residues. CDR1 is LNHDA, CDR2 SQIVND, per germline (reference sequence). DNA for the CDR3: TGTGCCAGTAGTGCAGGGGTAGTGGGGATCTACGAGCAGTACTTC. Its translation is CASSAGVVGIYEQYF.

The V call is TRBV18, the J call TRBJ1-1, with D unresolved. Germline lookup yields CDR1 KGHSH and CDR2 LQKENI. This CDR3 has 13 amino acids. With 3 bases removed from V and 4 bases from J, the gap between germline ends came to 9 bases. The CDR3 DNA is TGTGCCAGCTCACCCAGTCGGAGCACTGAAGCTTTCTTT. Its protein is CASSPSRSTEAFF. Full variable domain (missing parts from reference TRBV18 and TRBJ1-1): NAGVMQNPRHLVRRRGQEARLRCSPMKGHSHVYWYRQLPEEGLKFMVYLQKENIIDESGMPKERFSAEFPKEGPSILRIQQVVRGDSAAYFCASSPSRSTEAFFGQGTRLTVV.

A remark on this clone: Sequence at one end of the junction differs from germline and may be a read error. The chain is built from TRBV7-2 and TRBJ2-1; D may be TRBD2 (5 bases). The CDR3 extends over 14 amino acids. The V gene's germline CDR1 is SGHTA and CDR2 FQGNSA. Here the CDR3 reads CASSLARAGSPEVF. CDR3 coding DNA: TGTGCCAGCAGCTTAGCGAGGGCGGGTAGTCCCGAGGTCTTC.

This clone came up a few times. The chain has TRBV2 and TRBJ1-2, with 9 bases lining up with TRBD1. Germline-derived CDR1 and CDR2 are SNHLY and FYNNEI. Unmatched junction bases numbered 7, after V lost 8 bases and J lost 3 bases. This CDR3 has 14 residues. This chain's CDR3 is CASGRDRVDYGYTF. The CDR3 DNA reads TGTGCCAGCGGCCGGGACAGGGTTGACTATGGCTACACCTTC. The full variable domain, rest sourced from reference TRBV2 and TRBJ1-2, is EPEVTQTPSHQVTQMGQEVILRCVPISNHLYFYWYRQILGQKVEFLVSFYNNEISEKSEIFDDQFSVERPDGSNFTLKIRSTKLEDSAMYFCASGRDRVDYGYTFGSGTRLTVV.

J is TRBJ2-1 and V is TRBV19; 7 nucleotides align to TRBD1. In germline, CDR1 is LNHDA, CDR2 SQIVND (reference sequence). The ends lost 6 bases at V and 4 bases at J; junction bases unmatched: 6. The CDR3 is 14 amino acids. CDR3 protein: CASRNPGQYNEQFF. The DNA for the CDR3 is TGTGCCAGTAGGAACCCGGGACAGTACAATGAGCAGTTCTTC. The full variable domain, its missing parts supplied by reference TRBV19 and TRBJ2-1, is DGGITQSPKYLFRKEGQNVTLSCEQNLNHDAMYWYRQDPGQGLRLIYYSQIVNDFQKGDIAEGYSVSREKKESFPLTVTSAQKNPTAFYLCASRNPGQYNEQFFGPGTRLTVL.

This clone was detected once. The chain uses TRBV7-9 and TRBJ2-1; 8 nucleotides match TRBD1. V shed 6 bases and J 8 bases; nucleotides not matched to a gene: 6. This CDR3 region has 13 residues. Germline V gene lookup returns CDR1 SEHNR and CDR2 FQNEAQ (reference sequence). The CDR3 loop reads CASSRQGFDEQFF. CDR3 in DNA: TGTGCCAGCAGTCGACAGGGGTTCGATGAGCAGTTCTTC.